The clone carrying this T cell receptor beta chain turned up a few times. The data derive from a study of patients and donors after allogeneic stem cell transplantation. Each CDR3 protein gets one entry after TCRdb re-called the RT-PCR reads with MiXCR. The sample has hundreds of thousands of distinct CDR3 sequences, around 15% seen once. The CDR3 length is 18 residues. Germline assignment: CDR1 MGHRA and CDR2 YSYEKL. Trimming removed 4 bases from V and 1 base from J; junction bases left unmatched: 14. What was sequenced was blood, either unsorted or a sorted T cell fraction (not recorded which). This clonotype originated in a human donor who was either an allogeneic HSCT recipient or a stem cell or donor lymphocyte infusion donor (not recorded which). It is not recorded whose cells these are; they may come from a transplant donor. This chain links TRBV4-1 with TRBJ2-5; 8 positions match TRBD2. CDR3 in amino acids: CASSRTSSLGWTQETQYF. DNA for the CDR3: TGCGCCAGCAGCCGGACTAGCAGCCTTGGGTGGACCCAAGAGACCCAGTACTTC.